The entry that follows covers one T cell receptor (beta chain) sequence. The CDR3 has 13 residues. Trimming stripped 2 bases from V and 0 bases from J, with 5 bases between. Germline V lookup: CDR1 MNHEY, CDR2 SMNVEV (reference sequence). This sample stems from a study of blood T cell repertoires in COVID-19. Background on the study: Samples representing acute and convalescent COVID-19 were sourced from the United States, Italy and Spain. T cells, B-cell-depleted T cells, or PBMCs supplied cDNA or gDNA.

Authors' data handling: The authors estimated nucleated cell counts from reference gene primer amplification. Repertoires were generated with immunoSEQ multiplex PCR, while TCRdb's copy carries only in-frame clones and drops some. From that table come the V and J calls and clone size; the DNA was used to work out D and trimming. The sample consists of approximately 190,000 clones, around four fifths of them appearing once. This clonotype was obtained from a woman aged 25 to 39 with acute or convalescent COVID-19. The material sequenced was peripheral blood. The J gene is TRBJ2-7, the V gene TRBV27, with D unclear. The CDR3 reads CASSLGPSYEQYF. CDR3 DNA: TGTGCCAGCAGTTTAGGGCCCTCCTACGAGCAGTACTTC.